Below are 30 T cell receptor beta chains sequenced from a single sample in a study of cytotoxic CD8 clonotypes in ibrutinib-treated CLL. Only in-frame clones appear in the TCRdb table, and some are missing; sequencing was by immunoSEQ multiplex PCR. The sample consists of about 58,000 clones, roughly 70% of them appearing once. This specimen was PBMCs, taken after 12 months of ibrutinib treatment. Source of these receptors: a human donor with chronic lymphocytic leukemia.

This rearrangement joins TRBV19 to TRBJ1-5; TRBD1 matches at 8 bases. After removal of 2 bases from V and 1 base from J, the junction contained 1 base not matched to a gene. This CDR3 comprises 15 residues. Germline V CDR1 and CDR2: LNHDA, SQIVND (reference sequence). The CDR3 loop reads CASSINRGSNQPQHF. CDR3 coding DNA: TGTGCCAGTAGTATAAACAGGGGGAGCAATCAGCCCCAGCATTTT. Full variable domain (remainder filled in from reference TRBV19 and TRBJ1-5): DGGITQSPKYLFRKEGQNVTLSCEQNLNHDAMYWYRQDPGQGLRLIYYSQIVNDFQKGDIAEGYSVSREKKESFPLTVTSAQKNPTAFYLCASSINRGSNQPQHFGDGTRLSIL.

The sample holds one count of this clone. The chain has TRBV6-6 and TRBJ1-2; D is possibly TRBD1 (5 bases). Deletions cut 0 bases from V and 2 bases from J, with 13 bases between. CDR1 and CDR2 from the germline V gene are MNHNY and SVGAGI (reference sequence). This CDR3 contains 16 residues. This CDR3 is CASSYSRRERNYGYTF. In DNA, the CDR3 is TGTGCCAGCAGTTACTCGCGCAGGGAGAGAAACTATGGCTACACCTTC.

This clone was picked up a small number of times. The V and J genes are TRBV5-4 and TRBJ1-2; D is uncertain. CDR3 length: 15 residues. Germline V gene sequence: CDR1 SGHNT, CDR2 YYREEE (reference sequence). Deletions cut 0 bases from V and 4 bases from J, with 13 bases between. CDR3: CASSLADQPFYGYTF. CDR3 bases: TGTGCCAGCAGCTTGGCGGACCAACCGTTCTATGGCTACACCTTC.

The gene calls are TRBV2 and TRBJ2-7, with D unresolved. The V end lost 6 bases, the J end lost 3 bases, and 12 bases lay between the germline ends. CDR1 is SNHLY and CDR2 is FYNNEI in the germline V gene. This CDR3 has 13 amino acids. The CDR3 sequence is CASRFADNYEQYF. CDR3 coding DNA: TGTGCCAGCAGGTTCGCGGATAACTACGAGCAGTACTTC. The full variable domain, rest sourced from reference TRBV2 and TRBJ2-7, is EPEVTQTPSHQVTQMGQEVILRCVPISNHLYFYWYRQILGQKVEFLVSFYNNEISEKSEIFDDQFSVERPDGSNFTLKIRSTKLEDSAMYFCASRFADNYEQYFGPGTRLTVT.

This chain joins TRBV15 and TRBJ1-1; tentative D call: TRBD1 (6 bases). Per the germline V gene, CDR1 is LNHNV and CDR2 is YYDKDF (reference sequence). The CDR3 has 15 amino acids. V was cut by 1 base and J by 4 bases, with 13 bases left in between. The CDR3 reads CATSRGGGLGTEAFF. The CDR3 region has the DNA TGTGCCACCAGCAGAGGTGGGGGGCTCGGCACTGAAGCTTTCTTT.

The rearrangement joins TRBV30 to TRBJ1-1, with 7 bases matching TRBD1. Germline CDR1 is GTSNPN and CDR2 is SVGIG (reference sequence). V shed 2 bases, J shed 3 bases, and the junction held 9 bases outside the gene matches. This CDR3 region has 15 residues. CDR3: CAWSRQGGVYTEAFF. The DNA of the CDR3 is TGTGCCTGGAGTCGTCAGGGGGGAGTTTACACTGAAGCTTTCTTT.

This clone is a singleton in its sample. The rearrangement links TRBV14 to TRBJ2-3, with TRBD1 identical over 8 bases. The length of the CDR3 is 15 residues. The trim removed 0 bases at V and 5 bases at J, leaving 4 bases unmatched. CDR1 is SGHDN, CDR2 FVKESK, per germline. CDR3 sequence reads: CASSQDGQGVDTQYF. The DNA of the CDR3 is TGTGCCAGCAGCCAAGATGGACAGGGCGTAGATACGCAGTATTTT.

This sequence joins TRBV7-9 and TRBJ2-5, with D possibly being TRBD2 (5 bases). In germline, CDR1 is SEHNR, CDR2 FQNEAQ (reference sequence). V was trimmed by 5 bases and J by 5 bases, leaving 12 bases between them. This CDR3 contains 13 residues. The CDR3 loop is CASSRGFAETQYF. CDR3 nucleotides: TGTGCCAGCAGCCGAGGGTTTGCGGAGACCCAGTACTTC.

The V and J genes are TRBV6-5 and TRBJ2-2; no firm D call. CDR3 length: 14 amino acids. Germline CDR1 MNHEY, CDR2 SVGAGI. The germline V and J ends were trimmed by 6 bases and 5 bases, with 13 bases remaining between them. CDR3 coding DNA: TGTGCCAGCAGACGCGGTACAGTAACCGGGGAGCTGTTTTTT. It is translated as CASRRGTVTGELFF.

A single count supports this clone. V usage is TRBV7-8 and J usage is TRBJ2-6; TRBD1 is a possible D gene (5 bases). The germline V gene has CDR1 SGHVS and CDR2 FQNEAQ. The V and J ends lost 3 bases and 2 bases respectively, with 8 bases between them. This CDR3 region has 15 residues. The CDR3 nucleotides are TGTGCCAGCAGCTTCAGGGTCACTGGGGCCAACGTCCTGACTTTC. This gives the protein CASSFRVTGANVLTF.

Of note for this clone: Other DNA sequences in this specimen translate into the identical CDR3. This chain connects TRBV7-3 to TRBJ2-3; TRBD1 is a possible D gene (6 bases). Germline CDR1 and CDR2: SGHTA and FQGTGA. The CDR3 contains 14 residues. V gave up 4 bases and J gave up 4 bases, with 12 bases separating them. This CDR3 reads CASSSGQGADTQYF. CDR3 sequence (DNA): TGTGCCAGCAGCTCGGGACAAGGGGCAGATACGCAGTATTTT.

The CDR3 DNA reads TGTGCCAGCACGGCCAGCCCTTCAACTAATGAAAAACTGTTTTTT. Encoded protein: CASTASPSTNEKLFF. The chain employs TRBV2 and TRBJ1-4; no clear D gene. Germline CDR1 reads SNHLY; CDR2 reads FYNNEI. V was clipped by 7 bases and J by 0 bases, with 12 bases between them. The CDR3 sequence is 15 residues long. The variable domain in full, completed from reference TRBV2 and TRBJ1-4, reads EPEVTQTPSHQVTQMGQEVILRCVPISNHLYFYWYRQILGQKVEFLVSFYNNEISEKSEIFDDQFSVERPDGSNFTLKIRSTKLEDSAMYFCASTASPSTNEKLFFGSGTQLSVL.

The chain has TRBV19 and TRBJ2-2, with D perhaps being TRBD1 or TRBD2 (5 bases each). CDR1 LNHDA and CDR2 SQIVND come from the germline V gene (reference sequence). The CDR3 has 12 amino acids. Trimming removed 6 bases at V and 6 bases at J, with 8 bases between. CDR3 DNA: TGTGCCAGTAGCACGGGGCCCGGGGAGCTGTTTTTT. It translates to CASSTGPGELFF.

V gene TRBV2 combines with J gene TRBJ2-1, with a tentative D call TRBD1 (5 bases). The CDR3 has 15 amino acids. V lost 3 bases and J 5 bases, leaving 14 bases between the germline ends. Germline assignment: CDR1 SNHLY and CDR2 FYNNEI. The CDR3: CASSERQKGNNEQFF. As DNA, the CDR3 is TGTGCCAGCAGTGAGCGGCAGAAGGGGAACAATGAGCAGTTCTTC.

The CDR3 reads CASSASSNEQFF. As DNA, the CDR3 is TGTGCCAGCAGTGCTAGCAGTAATGAGCAGTTCTTC. This sequence joins TRBV7-2 and TRBJ2-1; D is perhaps TRBD2 (5 bases). In germline, CDR1 is SGHTA, CDR2 FQGNSA. This CDR3 is built from 12 residues. The V end was cut by 6 bases, the J end by 7 bases, with 10 bases between. The full variable domain, rest sourced from reference TRBV7-2 and TRBJ2-1, is GAGVSQSPSNKVTEKGKDVELRCDPISGHTALYWYRQSLGQGLEFLIYFQGNSAPDKSGLPSDRFSAERTGGSVSTLTIQRTQQEDSAVYLCASSASSNEQFFGPGTRLTVL.

The chain joins TRBV6-4 to TRBJ2-3; 8 bases line up with TRBD2. J lost 4 bases, V lost 0 bases, and 18 bases had no gene match. The germline CDR1 and CDR2 sequences are MRHNA and SNTAGT. CDR3 size: 20 residues. As DNA, the CDR3 is TGTGCCAGCAGTGACTCGGGATCCAAGGGAGCGGGAGTACGCGCAGATACGCAGTATTTT. Its protein is CASSDSGSKGAGVRADTQYF.

The chain recombines TRBV10-3 with TRBJ2-3; tentative D call: TRBD2 (6 bases). CDR1 and CDR2 from the germline V gene are ENHRY and SYGVKD. This CDR3 has 18 amino acids. Deletions cut 1 base from V and 0 bases from J, with 17 bases between. In DNA form, the CDR3 reads TGTGCCATCAGTGAGTTTCCGGGCAGGACTATTAGCACAGATACGCAGTATTTT. Translated, it gives CAISEFPGRTISTDTQYF.

The gene calls are TRBV27 and TRBJ2-7; 12 bases line up with TRBD2. V lost 5 bases and J lost 3; bases outside the gene matches: 14. Germline V lookup: CDR1 MNHEY, CDR2 SMNVEV (reference sequence). The CDR3 is made up of 18 amino acids. CDR3 sequence reads: CASSPRGASGRENYEQYF. The CDR3 DNA reads as TGTGCCAGCAGTCCCCGGGGGGCTAGCGGGAGGGAAAACTACGAGCAGTACTTC.

CDR3 nucleotide sequence: TGTGCCAGCAGCAGGGGACAGAATAATGAAGCTTTCTTT. Translation: CASSRGQNNEAFF. The chain combines TRBV9 with TRBJ1-1, with 7 bases fitting TRBD1. The ends lost 4 bases at V and 7 bases at J; junction bases unmatched: 7. Per germline, CDR1 SGDLS and CDR2 YYNGEE. This CDR3 is 13 amino acids long. Supplemented by reference TRBV9 and TRBJ1-1, the full variable domain reads DSGVTQTPKHLITATGQRVTLRCSPRSGDLSVYWYQQSLDQGLQFLIQYYNGEERAKGNILERFSAQQFPDLHSELNLSSLELGDSALYFCASSRGQNNEAFFGQGTRLTVV.

The rearrangement joins TRBV11-1 to TRBJ2-7, with a tentative D call TRBD1 (6 bases). V lost 5 bases to trimming and J lost 6 bases, with 20 bases between them. The CDR3 extends over 15 amino acids. Looked up from germline, CDR1 is SGHAT and CDR2 is FQDESV (reference sequence). The CDR3: CASSPRTATDREQYF. Written as DNA, the CDR3 is TGTGCCAGCAGCCCTAGGACAGCGACAGACCGCGAGCAGTACTTC.

The rearrangement uses TRBV7-9 and TRBJ2-3; D call uncertain. Germline V gene sequence: CDR1 SEHNR, CDR2 FQNEAQ (reference sequence). V lost 5 bases to trimming and J lost 0 bases, with 15 bases between them. The length of the CDR3 is 16 residues. The DNA for the CDR3 is TGTGCCAGCAGCGAGCGCAAGGTCAGGAGCACAGATACGCAGTATTTT. It translates to CASSERKVRSTDTQYF.

The J gene is TRBJ1-3, the V gene TRBV15; a weak D match, TRBD1 (5 bases). V shed 0 bases and J shed 0 bases, with 12 bases lying between them. From germline, CDR1 is LNHNV and CDR2 YYDKDF (reference sequence). This CDR3 is built from 17 residues. The CDR3 sequence is CATSRDGTVNSGNTIYF. CDR3 sequence (DNA): TGTGCCACCAGCAGAGATGGGACGGTTAACTCTGGAAACACCATATATTTT.

The chain employs TRBV5-1 and TRBJ2-1; D remains ambiguous. V lost 7 bases to trimming and J lost 2 bases, with 4 bases between them. Germline-derived CDR1 and CDR2 are SGHRS and YFSETQ. The CDR3 extends over 11 amino acids. CDR3 DNA: TGCGCCAGCGGCCCCTACAATGAGCAGTTCTTC. Its protein is CASGPYNEQFF.

This clone occurred once. The chain joins TRBV2 to TRBJ2-3, with a tentative D call TRBD2 (5 bases). The CDR3 sequence is 14 residues long. Germline V gene data show CDR1 as SNHLY and CDR2 as FYNNEI. The V end was cut by 5 bases, the J end by 3 bases, with 12 bases between. The CDR3 DNA is TGTGCCAGCAGTCGAGGGAGAGGAACAGATACGCAGTATTTT. Amino acid sequence: CASSRGRGTDTQYF.

The chain carries TRBV30 and TRBJ2-7; the match to TRBD1 covers 7 bases. The trim removed 2 bases at V and 3 bases at J, leaving 7 bases unmatched. CDR1 and CDR2 (germline): GTSNPN, SVGIG (reference sequence). The length of the CDR3 is 14 residues. The CDR3 DNA reads as TGTGCCTGGAGTAGAAGGGCAGGGGGCTACGAGCAGTACTTC. Its protein is CAWSRRAGGYEQYF.

V and J are TRBV28 and TRBJ2-1, with TRBD2 identical over 11 bases. Germline trimming cut 5 bases from V and 7 bases from J; bases unmatched to any gene: 16. This CDR3 contains 18 residues. Germline V lookup: CDR1 MDHEN, CDR2 SYDVKM. CDR3 loop: CASSEIGLSSGRSNEQFF. The CDR3 nucleotides read TGTGCCAGCAGTGAAATCGGCCTCTCTAGCGGGAGGTCTAATGAGCAGTTCTTC. Supplemented by reference TRBV28 and TRBJ2-1, the full variable domain reads DVKVTQSSRYLVKRTGEKVFLECVQDMDHENMFWYRQDPGLGLRLIYFSYDVKMKEKGDIPEGYSVSREKKERFSLILESASTNQTSMYLCASSEIGLSSGRSNEQFFGPGTRLTVL.

The rearrangement joins TRBV18 to TRBJ2-3, with TRBD1 matching 9 bases. Germline assignment: CDR1 KGHSH and CDR2 LQKENI. This CDR3 has 14 amino acids. V lost 5 bases and J lost 6; bases outside the gene matches: 6. The CDR3 sequence: CASSSGQGIDTQYF. The CDR3 nucleotides are TGTGCCAGCTCATCGGGACAGGGAATTGATACGCAGTATTTT.

This clone was detected only once. The gene calls are TRBV29-1 and TRBJ2-1, with D unclear. CDR1 SQVTM and CDR2 ANQGSEA come from the germline V gene. The CDR3 covers 12 residues. V lost 6 bases to trimming and J lost 6 bases, with 12 bases between them. CDR3 sequence (DNA): TGCAGCGTATTTTACGTTAGCAATGAGCAGTTCTTC. Translated, it gives CSVFYVSNEQFF.

A few counts support this clone. The gene calls are TRBV5-4 and TRBJ1-2; D is possibly TRBD1 (5 bases). The V end lost 4 bases, the J end lost 4 bases, and 14 bases lay between the germline ends. This CDR3 has 14 amino acids. Germline V gives CDR1 SGHNT, CDR2 YYREEE (reference sequence). The CDR3 DNA reads as TGTGCCAGCAGCCTATCGTGGGGCGGCTATGGCTACACCTTC. Translation gives CASSLSWGGYGYTF.

V usage is TRBV29-1 and J usage is TRBJ2-7, with TRBD1 matching over 9 bases. Trimming at V came to 6 bases and at J to 4 bases, leaving 1 base not matched to a gene. Germline-derived CDR1 and CDR2 are SQVTM and ANQGSEA. This CDR3 has 11 residues. As DNA, the CDR3 is TGCAGCGTCGACAGGGGGTACGAGCAGTACTTC. As protein: CSVDRGYEQYF.